This entry is about one TCR beta chain. Its antigen is not known. CDR1 KGHSH and CDR2 LQKENI come from the germline V gene. V was pared by 5 bases and J by 7 bases, with 14 bases between. The CDR3 totals 13 residues. TCRdb's copy holds only in-frame clones and misses some; the assay was immunoSEQ multiplex PCR. The sample gives 300,000 to 400,000 clones, 88% of which show up once; approximately 0.95% is in the top ten. The data derive from a study of cytomegalovirus exposure and HLA in healthy donors. Study-wide background: The 95 to 150 validation repertoires were produced on the same platform as the 550 to 750 repertoires of the first cohort. This was reported in a later analysis.

Study findings and constraints: Altogether, about 160 TCR beta chains were recorded as cytomegalovirus-associated. It was reportedly the case that the classifier diagnosed cytomegalovirus status with high specificity and sensitivity. Most TCR sequences proved rare, with some public TCRs found in many donors.

V gene TRBV18 combines with J gene TRBJ1-1; D remains unclear. The source material was PBMCs. The sequence was collected from a man aged 25 to 40 in good health and CMV-seronegative. The CDR3 DNA is TGTGCCAGCTCAACAGAAATGGGGAGTGAAGCTTTCTTT. It codes for CASSTEMGSEAFF.